Sequencing of this T cell receptor (beta chain) was carried out in a study of cytomegalovirus exposure and HLA in healthy donors. Primers included in the PCR were 60 Vbeta and 13 Jbeta primers. Clones were sequenced by immunoSEQ multiplex PCR, and TCRdb holds only the in-frame ones, with some missing. The table lists under 90,000 clones, approximately 90% of them singletons. Germline V CDR1 and CDR2: DFQATT, SNEGSKA (reference sequence). There are 11 residues in the CDR3. Between the trimmed V and J ends, which lost 3 bases and 5 bases, there was a span of 7 bases. The clonotype comes from a man aged 18 to 30 in good health and CMV-seronegative. The specimen was PBMCs. The chain has TRBV20-1 and TRBJ2-5, with D unclear. The DNA for the CDR3 is TGCAGTGCTAGGGTCGGGGAGACCCAGTACTTC. Protein sequence: CSARVGETQYF.